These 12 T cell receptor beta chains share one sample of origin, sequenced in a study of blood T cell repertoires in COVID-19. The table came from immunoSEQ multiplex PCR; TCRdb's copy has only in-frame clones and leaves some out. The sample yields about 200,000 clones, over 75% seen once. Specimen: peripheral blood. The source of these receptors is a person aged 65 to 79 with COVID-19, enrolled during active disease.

CDR3 region: CASSKGLAGVETQYF. The CDR3 DNA is TGTGCCAGTAGTAAGGGACTAGCGGGGGTGGAGACCCAGTACTTC. J is TRBJ2-5 and V is TRBV19; TRBD2 agrees at 14 bases. The V segment lost 4 bases and the J segment 5 bases; nucleotides outside the gene matches: 3. CDR1 is LNHDA and CDR2 is SQIVND in the germline V gene (reference sequence). This CDR3 spans 15 amino acids.

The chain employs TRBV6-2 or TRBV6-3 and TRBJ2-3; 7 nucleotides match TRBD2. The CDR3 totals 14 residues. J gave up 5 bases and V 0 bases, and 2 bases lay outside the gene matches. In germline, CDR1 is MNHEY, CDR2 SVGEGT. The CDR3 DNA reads TGTGCCAGCAGTTACTCAGTAGCGGGAGATACGCAGTATTTT. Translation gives CASSYSVAGDTQYF.

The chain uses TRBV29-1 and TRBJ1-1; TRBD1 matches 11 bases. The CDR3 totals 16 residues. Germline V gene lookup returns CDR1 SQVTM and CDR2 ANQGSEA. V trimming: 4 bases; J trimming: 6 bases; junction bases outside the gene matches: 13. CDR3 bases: TGCAGCGTTGGGTCCCGAAACCGGGACAGGGGGTCTGAAGCTTTCTTT. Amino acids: CSVGSRNRDRGSEAFF. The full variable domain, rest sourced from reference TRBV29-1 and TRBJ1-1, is SAVISQKPSRDICQRGTSLTIQCQVDSQVTMMFWYRQQPGQSLTLIATANQGSEATYESGFVIDKFPISRPNLTFSTLTVSNMSPEDSSIYLCSVGSRNRDRGSEAFFGQGTRLTVV.

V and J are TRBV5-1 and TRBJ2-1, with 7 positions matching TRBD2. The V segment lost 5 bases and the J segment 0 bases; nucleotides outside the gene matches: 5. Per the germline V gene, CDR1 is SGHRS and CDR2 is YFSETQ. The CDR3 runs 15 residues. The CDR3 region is CASRSSGSSYNEQFF. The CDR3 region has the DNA TGCGCCAGCAGGTCTAGCGGAAGCTCCTACAATGAGCAGTTCTTC.

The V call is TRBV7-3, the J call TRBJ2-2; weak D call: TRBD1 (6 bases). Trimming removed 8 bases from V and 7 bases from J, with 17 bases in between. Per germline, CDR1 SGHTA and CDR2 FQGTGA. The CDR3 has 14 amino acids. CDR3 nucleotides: TGTGCCAGCGGCGCCGACAGGTCCTACGGGGAGCTGTTTTTT. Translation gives CASGADRSYGELFF.

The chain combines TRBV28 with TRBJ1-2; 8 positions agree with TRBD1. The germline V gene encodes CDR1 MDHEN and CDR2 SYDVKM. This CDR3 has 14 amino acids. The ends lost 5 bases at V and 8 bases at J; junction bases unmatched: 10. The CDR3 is CASSRQGLTWGYTF. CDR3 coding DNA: TGTGCCAGCAGTCGACAGGGGTTGACATGGGGCTACACCTTC.

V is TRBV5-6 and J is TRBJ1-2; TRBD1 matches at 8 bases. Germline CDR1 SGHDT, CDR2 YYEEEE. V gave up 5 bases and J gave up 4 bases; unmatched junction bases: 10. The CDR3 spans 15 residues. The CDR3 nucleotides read TGTGCCAGCAGTATTGACAGGGGAGTGAGCTATGGCTACACCTTC. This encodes CASSIDRGVSYGYTF. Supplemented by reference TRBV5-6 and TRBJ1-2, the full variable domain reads DAGVTQSPTHLIKTRGQQVTLRCSPKSGHDTVSWYQQALGQGPQFIFQYYEEEERQRGNFPDRFSGHQFPNYSSELNVNALLLGDSALYLCASSIDRGVSYGYTFGSGTRLTVV.

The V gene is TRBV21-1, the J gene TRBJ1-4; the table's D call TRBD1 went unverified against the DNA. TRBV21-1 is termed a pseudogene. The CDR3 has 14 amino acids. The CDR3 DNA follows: TGTGCCAGCAGCAACGACAGAGTAAATGAAAAACTGTTTTTT. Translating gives CASSNDRVNEKLFF.

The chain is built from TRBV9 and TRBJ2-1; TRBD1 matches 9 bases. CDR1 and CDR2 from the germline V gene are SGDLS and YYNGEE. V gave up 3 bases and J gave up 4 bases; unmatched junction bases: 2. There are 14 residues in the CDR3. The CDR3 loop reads CASSEGTGYNEQFF. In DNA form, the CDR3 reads TGTGCCAGCAGCGAGGGGACAGGGTACAATGAGCAGTTCTTC. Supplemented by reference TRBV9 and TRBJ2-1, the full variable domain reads DSGVTQTPKHLITATGQRVTLRCSPRSGDLSVYWYQQSLDQGLQFLIQYYNGEERAKGNILERFSAQQFPDLHSELNLSSLELGDSALYFCASSEGTGYNEQFFGPGTRLTVL.

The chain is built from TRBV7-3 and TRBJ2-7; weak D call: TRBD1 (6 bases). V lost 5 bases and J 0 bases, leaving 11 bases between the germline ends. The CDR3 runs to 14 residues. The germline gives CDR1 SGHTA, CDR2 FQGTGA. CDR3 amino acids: CASSITGSSYEQYF. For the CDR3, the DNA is TGTGCCAGCAGCATCACAGGGTCCTCCTACGAGCAGTACTTC. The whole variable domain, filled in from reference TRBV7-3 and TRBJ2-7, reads GAGVSQTPSNKVTEKGKYVELRCDPISGHTALYWYRQSLGQGPEFLIYFQGTGAADDSGLPNDRFFAVRPEGSVSTLKIQRTERGDSAVYLCASSITGSSYEQYFGPGTRLTVT.

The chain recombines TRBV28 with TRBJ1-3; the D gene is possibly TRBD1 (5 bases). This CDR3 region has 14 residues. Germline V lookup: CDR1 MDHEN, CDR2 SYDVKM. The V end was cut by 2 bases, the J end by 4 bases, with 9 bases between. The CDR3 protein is CASSLQGIGNTIYF. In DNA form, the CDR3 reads TGTGCCAGCAGTTTACAGGGTATCGGAAACACCATATATTTT. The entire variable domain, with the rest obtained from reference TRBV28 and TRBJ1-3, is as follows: DVKVTQSSRYLVKRTGEKVFLECVQDMDHENMFWYRQDPGLGLRLIYFSYDVKMKEKGDIPEGYSVSREKKERFSLILESASTNQTSMYLCASSLQGIGNTIYFGEGSWLTVV.

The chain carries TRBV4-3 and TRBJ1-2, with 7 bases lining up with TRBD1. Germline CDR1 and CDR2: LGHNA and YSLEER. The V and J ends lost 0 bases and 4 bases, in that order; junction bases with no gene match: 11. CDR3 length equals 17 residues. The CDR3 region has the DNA TGCGCCAGCAGCCAAGACCCTAGCGGGACAGAGTTCTATGGCTACACCTTC. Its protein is CASSQDPSGTEFYGYTF.